The clone carrying this T cell receptor beta chain was recorded a few times. Its target is unknown. The sample belongs to a study of beta chain features in type 1 diabetes. J gave up 2 bases and V 6 bases, and 9 bases lay outside the gene matches. Germline assignment: CDR1 SQVTM and CDR2 ANQGSEA. CDR3 length equals 16 residues. The isolated RNA, all of it, was reverse transcribed, so expressed TCRB transcripts were what got sequenced. Data came from immunoSEQ multiplex PCR; TCRdb stores just in-frame clones and leaves some out. The data hold roughly 240,000 clones, with around an eighth observed a single time. Study-level points and caveats: For type 1 diabetes patients, VDJ junctions showed fewer insertions and more deletions. There was no resolution here of whether HLA type influences TCRB rearrangement.

Via CD45RO/CCR7/CD25/CD127/CD95/CD27, cells of the CD4+ naive, central memory, regulatory and stem cell-like memory subsets were sorted. Sequenced material: naive CD4+ T cells from blood. The V gene is TRBV29-1, the J gene TRBJ2-2; 10 bases are shared with TRBD2. The clonotype was recovered from a woman between 35 and 50 years old in good health. The CDR3 sequence is CSVGSLAGGNTGELFF. CDR3 DNA sequence: TGCAGCGTCGGTAGTTTAGCGGGGGGTAACACCGGGGAGCTGTTTTTT.